This TCR beta chain appears in the sequencing data of a study of blood T cells in healthy people across ages. Findings of the study overall: It was not known whether donors were CMV positive (a possible confounder of expanded clonotype changes).

With a J-beta primer mix and a sample-barcoded 5' primer, a second PCR ran about 6 to 11 cycles. MiXCR, applied by TCRdb to the 5' RACE reads, yields one record per CDR3 protein. The top ten hold about a sixth of the sample, which has hundreds of thousands of distinct CDR3 sequences, 25% to 35% seen once. Donors ranged from roughly 6 to 90 years old and were healthy Caucasians in Russia. PBMCs numbering at least 7 million were isolated per sample. This clonotype was seen ten or more times. The antigen is not known. This CDR3 is built from 15 residues. V lost 5 bases to trimming and J lost 5 bases; unmatched junction nucleotides: 10. CDR1 and CDR2 from the germline V gene are SQVTM and ANQGSEA.

Sequences were obtained from blood. The genes are TRBV29-1 and TRBJ2-5; 11 bases fit TRBD2. The receptor's source is a woman of 80 years or more in good health. CDR3: CSVSRSGGAVETQYF. For the CDR3, the DNA is TGCAGCGTTAGTCGTAGCGGGGGGGCCGTGGAGACCCAGTACTTC.